Following are 17 T cell receptor beta chains from one sample sequenced in a study of circulating and synovial CD4+ cells in juvenile arthritis. Measured with immunoSEQ multiplex PCR; TCRdb has only the in-frame clones, and not every one. The sample has some 33,000 clones; 94% are singletons. The specimen sequenced was CD4+ T cells from blood. These receptors all stem from a human donor with juvenile idiopathic arthritis.

The V call is TRBV21-1, the J call TRBJ2-3; TRBD2 reflects the table's D call only, with no check against the DNA. TRBV21-1 is a listed pseudogene. The CDR3 sequence is 15 residues long. The DNA of the CDR3 is TGTGCCAGCACCCCTAGGGGCGGGGGGGCCCATACGCAGTATTTT. The encoded protein is CASTPRGGGAHTQYF.

This rearrangement joins TRBV5-1 to TRBJ1-2; a possible D gene is TRBD1 (6 bases). The CDR3 is 14 amino acids. V was cut by 0 bases and J by 8 bases, with 14 bases left in between. Per the germline V gene, CDR1 is SGHRS and CDR2 is YFSETQ. As DNA, the CDR3 is TGCGCCAGCAGCTTGGAAGGGGGAAAGAGAGGCTACACCTTC. This encodes CASSLEGGKRGYTF.

The chain uses TRBV21-1 and TRBJ2-5; the table's TRBD2 call for D was not verified on the DNA. Judging by the DNA end, TRBJ2-7 fits better; the J call may be wrong. TRBV21-1 is shown as a pseudogene. This CDR3 comprises 16 residues. CDR3 DNA sequence: TGTGCCAGCAGCAACCTTCGACGGGGGATGGCCTACGAGCAGTACTTC. It yields the protein CASSNLRRGMAYEQYF.

The V gene is TRBV7-8, the J gene TRBJ1-2; TRBD1 aligns across 9 bases. CDR1 is SGHVS, CDR2 FQNEAQ, per germline. With 5 bases clipped from V and 4 bases from J, the junction kept 8 bases outside the gene matches. CDR3 size: 15 residues. CDR3 in amino acids: CASSTPGTGFYGYTF. The CDR3 coding sequence is TGTGCCAGCAGCACCCCCGGGACAGGGTTCTATGGCTACACCTTC.

The chain carries TRBV6-1 and TRBJ1-2; no clear D. This CDR3 has 12 amino acids. Germline lookup yields CDR1 MNHNS and CDR2 SASEGT. Trimming took off 2 bases at V and 5 bases at J, with 6 bases between the two ends. The CDR3 sequence is CASSEIVYGYTF. CDR3 nucleotides: TGTGCCAGCAGTGAAATCGTGTATGGCTACACCTTC.

The chain is built from TRBV5-1 and TRBJ2-3; D remains unclear. The CDR3 is 14 amino acids. Germline assignment: CDR1 SGHRS and CDR2 YFSETQ. V lost 2 bases and J 0 bases, leaving 7 bases between the germline ends. For the CDR3, the DNA is TGCGCCAGCAGCTTTGATACTAGCACAGATACGCAGTATTTT. It yields the protein CASSFDTSTDTQYF.

The chain carries TRBV7-9 and TRBJ2-5; the D is unclear. The V end was cut by 3 bases, the J end by 4 bases, with 9 bases between. CDR3 length: 13 amino acids. Germline CDR1 SEHNR, CDR2 FQNEAQ (reference sequence). This chain's CDR3 is CASSLVYGETQYF. The CDR3 DNA is TGTGCCAGCAGCTTGGTCTATGGAGAGACCCAGTACTTC.

In this sample, this clone turned up a few times. This chain connects TRBV18 to TRBJ1-4; D unresolved. V lost 2 bases, J lost 0 bases, and 10 bases lay in between. Germline V gene data show CDR1 as KGHSH and CDR2 as LQKENI. The CDR3 consists of 16 residues. The CDR3 here is CASSPSSLATNEKLFF. CDR3 nucleotide sequence: TGTGCCAGCTCACCATCTTCTCTTGCAACTAATGAAAAACTGTTTTTT.

The V gene is TRBV21-1, the J gene TRBJ1-5; the listed D gene, TRBD1, was not tested against the DNA. TRBV21-1 is assigned pseudogene status. CDR3 length: 16 amino acids. The CDR3: CASSKGKRGSNQPQHF. In nucleotides, the CDR3 is TGTGCCAGCAGCAAAGGAAAAAGGGGATCTAATCAGCCCCAGCATTTT.

The CDR3 DNA follows: TGTGCCAGCAGCCAAACAGGGGGCCACGCTGAAGCTTTCTTT. This gives the protein CASSQTGGHAEAFF. This chain joins TRBV14 and TRBJ1-1; 9 nucleotides line up with TRBD1. The V gene end was trimmed by 2 bases and the J gene end by 6 bases; junction bases not matched to a gene: 4. CDR3 size: 14 residues. CDR1 is SGHDN, CDR2 FVKESK, per germline.

This clone has a single count. The genes are TRBV10-1 and TRBJ1-5; D might be TRBD1 (6 bases). CDR1 is WNHNN and CDR2 is SYGVQD in the germline V gene (reference sequence). This CDR3 has 15 residues. Trimming pared 7 bases from V and 1 base from J, leaving 14 bases between. The CDR3 spells CASKQGGVSNQPQHF. The CDR3 nucleotides are TGCGCCAGCAAACAGGGAGGGGTCAGCAATCAGCCCCAGCATTTT.

The rearrangement links TRBV11-2 to TRBJ2-4; possibly TRBD2 for D (6 bases). CDR1 is SGHAT and CDR2 is FQNNGV in the germline V gene. V was trimmed by 0 bases and J by 7 bases, leaving 13 bases between them. CDR3 length: 15 residues. Written as DNA, the CDR3 is TGTGCCAGCAGCTTAGAGAGGATTGGAGGGAACATTCAGTACTTC. Amino acid sequence: CASSLERIGGNIQYF.

The V call is TRBV18, the J call TRBJ2-3, with TRBD2 matching over 7 bases. CDR1 and CDR2 from the germline V gene are KGHSH and LQKENI. This CDR3 has 13 amino acids. After removal of 3 bases from V and 14 bases from J, the junction contained 11 bases not matched to a gene. The CDR3 sequence: CASSPRERGPPYF. The CDR3 nucleotides read TGTGCCAGCTCACCTAGAGAGCGGGGCCCCCCGTATTTT.

A remark on this clone: Other DNA sequences from this sample encode an identical CDR3 as well. The J gene is TRBJ1-6, the V gene TRBV7-2; TRBD1 matches at 10 bases. Germline assignment: CDR1 SGHTA and CDR2 FQGNSA. This CDR3 spans 16 amino acids. The trim removed 5 bases at V and 6 bases at J, leaving 7 bases unmatched. CDR3 protein: CASSPRDRGTNSPLHF. The CDR3 region has the DNA TGTGCCAGCAGCCCCCGGGACAGGGGAACTAATTCACCCCTCCACTTT.

The chain's CDR3 is CASSLAGPTSNQPQHF. The CDR3 region has the DNA TGTGCCAGCAGCTTGGCCGGTCCGACAAGCAATCAGCCCCAGCATTTT. This chain links TRBV5-6 with TRBJ1-5; the D is unclear. This CDR3 is built from 16 residues. Germline CDR1 is SGHDT and CDR2 is YYEEEE. V lost 0 bases to trimming and J lost 1 base, with 11 bases between them.

V is TRBV7-8 and J is TRBJ2-4; a weak D match, TRBD2 (6 bases). Trimming left V 3 bases short and J 0 bases short, with 18 bases between. The V gene's germline CDR1 is SGHVS and CDR2 FQNEAQ. CDR3 length: 18 amino acids. The CDR3 region is CASSFHLRGRLAKNIQYF. CDR3 coding DNA: TGTGCCAGCAGCTTCCACTTGCGGGGACGGTTAGCCAAAAACATTCAGTACTTC. Full variable domain (missing parts from reference TRBV7-8 and TRBJ2-4): GAGVSQSPRYKVAKRGQDVALRCDPISGHVSLFWYQQALGQGPEFLTYFQNEAQLDKSGLPSDRFFAERPEGSVSTLKIQRTQQEDSAVYLCASSFHLRGRLAKNIQYFGAGTRLSVL.

Notes on this clone: An end of the junction differs from the germline gene, which may be a read error. Other DNA sequences in this specimen translate into the identical CDR3. The chain recombines TRBV15 with TRBJ1-2; D is undetermined. Germline V gene data show CDR1 as LNHNV and CDR2 as YYDKDF (reference sequence). The CDR3 is 16 amino acids. CDR3 region: CATSRGLTGTNYGYTF. The CDR3 bases are TGCGCCACCAGCAGAGGGTTGACGGGGACTAACTATGGCTACACCTTC.